This T cell receptor beta chain was captured in a study of pediatric ulcerative colitis. The CDR3 covers 13 residues. In germline, CDR1 is LNHDA, CDR2 SQIVND (reference sequence). V lost 5 bases and J lost 4; bases outside the gene matches: 3. Overall study findings and caveats: Rectal repertoires separated controls, mild-moderate and acute severe colitis. All ulcerative colitis patients, but no controls, carried two rectal clonotypes.

During colonoscopy, one to two rectal pinch biopsies were collected. In the case of this clone: What it binds is not known.

This was a survey-level run. The data were produced by immunoSEQ multiplex PCR, yet TCRdb's version contains in-frame clones alone and is incomplete. This table holds over 45,000 clones, around 81% found once. The sequencing sample was made of gut tissue. The V and J genes are TRBV19 and TRBJ2-5, with 8 bases matching TRBD2. The source of this sequence is a girl between 10 and 17 years old with moderate ulcerative colitis. Here the CDR3 reads CASSSAGGETQYF. In DNA, the CDR3 is TGTGCCAGTAGTTCCGCGGGGGGAGAGACCCAGTACTTC.